The subject of this entry is one T cell receptor beta chain. Antigen unknown. This sample is drawn from a study of T-cell memory formation after mild COVID-19. Study in general: TCR clusters were largely donor specific.

General study points: Clones that contracted from day 15 to 85 were balanced CD4/CD8, while later expanders leaned CD4+. Researchers report contracting CD4+ clones mostly in CM and EM, with CD8+ clones in EMRA.

It was 5'RACE with constant-segment primers that produced the TCR alpha and TCR beta cDNA libraries, which carried sample barcodes and UMIs. TCRdb recomputed calls from the 5' RACE reads with MiXCR, one row per CDR3 protein. The sample lists 550,000 to 600,000 distinct CDR3 sequences, about 20% seen once, with roughly 8.3% in the top ten. The CDR3 consists of 16 residues. The germline V and J ends were trimmed by 3 bases and 3 bases, with 18 bases remaining between them. Germline loops: CDR1 MNHNS, CDR2 SASEGT. The material sequenced was PBMCs or a T cell subset sorted from them (not recorded which). The rearrangement uses TRBV6-1 and TRBJ2-7; D is possibly TRBD1 (6 bases). This receptor was taken from an adult woman who had mild COVID-19 (a few samples of this study predate the infection). Cell type and time point are not known. For the CDR3, the DNA is TGTGCCAGCAGTGACACACCGGGACACGATTACTACGAGCAGTACTTC. It specifies CASSDTPGHDYYEQYF.